The present entry profiles one T cell receptor (beta chain) with its context. J gave up 3 bases and V 8 bases, and 8 bases lay outside the gene matches. The CDR3 spans 15 residues. The germline gives CDR1 KGHSH, CDR2 LQKENI. These data belong to a study of blood T cell repertoires in COVID-19. The overall study: Both acute and convalescent COVID-19 samples were obtained from the United States, Italy and Spain.

Only in-frame clones appear in the TCRdb table, and some are missing; sequencing was by immunoSEQ multiplex PCR. The data show some 130,000 clones, around 88% seen once. This TCR was recovered from a man in his fifties or sixties with acute or convalescent COVID-19. The rearrangement joins TRBV18 to TRBJ2-3; 10 nucleotides align to TRBD2. Material for sequencing was peripheral blood. The CDR3 DNA reads TGTGCCAGCCCCCGAACTAGCGGGGCAACAGATACGCAGTATTTT. It yields the protein CASPRTSGATDTQYF.